These T cell receptor beta chains were read from a single sample in a study of shared clonotypes between healthy human individuals. The method was immunoSEQ multiplex PCR; TCRdb's version includes in-frame clones alone and lacks a portion of them. Found here are some 2,000,000 clones, just under 95% of them singletons; the top ten hold more than 0.95%. The sequencing sample was made of naive CD8+ T cells sorted from blood. The receptors stem from a man aged 18 to 30 in good health. Each CDR3 is given with its conserved first and last residue. A D gene is named only where the DNA matches it firmly. Some rows have no size entry. The others give once, few or many, or a class for an expanded clone.

cdr3_nt | cdr3_aa | d_call | clone_size | j_call | v_call | cdr3_length
TGCGCCAGCAGTGACTCCCTGGGGGGATCGAACTATGGCTACACCTTC | CASSDSLGGSNYGYTF | - | - | TRBJ1-2 | TRBV10-2 | 16
TGTGCCAGCAGCTTGGGTGAGGACTACACCGGGGAGCTGTTTTTT | CASSLGEDYTGELFF | - | - | TRBJ2-2 | TRBV5-6 | 15
TGTGCCAGCAGTGTAGGGGAGTCGGAGACCCAGTACTTC | CASSVGESETQYF | - | - | TRBJ2-5 | TRBV25-1 | 13
TGTGCCAGCAGCTTAGGAGCTCCAGGGGAGTTATATGAGCAGTTCTTC | CASSLGAPGELYEQFF | - | once | TRBJ2-1 | TRBV7-9 | 16
TGCGCCAGCAGCTTGGGAGCGGGAGCAGAGACCCAGTACTTC | CASSLGAGAETQYF | TRBD2 | few | TRBJ2-5 | TRBV5-1 | 14
TGTGCCAGCAGCCCGCCGGAACGGGCGAACACTGAAGCTTTCTTT | CASSPPERANTEAFF | - | - | TRBJ1-1 | TRBV7-9 | 15
TGTGCCAGCAGCTTGGAGGGGGAGGGCACAGATACGCAGTATTTT | CASSLEGEGTDTQYF | - | - | TRBJ2-3 | TRBV5-6 | 15
TGTGCCAGCAGCTTAGCGGGAGCAAAAGGAAACACCATATATTTT | CASSLAGAKGNTIYF | - | - | TRBJ1-3 | TRBV7-9 | 15
TGTGCCAGCAGTTCCCCTTTTTCACAGACTTATAGCAATCAGCCCCAGCATTTT | CASSSPFSQTYSNQPQHF | - | - | TRBJ1-5 | TRBV28 | 18
TGTGCCAGCAGCGACGGGGGGCTTTACAGCGAGCAGTACTTC | CASSDGGLYSEQYF | - | - | TRBJ2-7 | TRBV9 | 14
TGTGCCTGCAGGAGCCACTCTGGAAACACCATATATTTT | CACRSHSGNTIYF | - | - | TRBJ1-3 | TRBV7-9 | 13
TGTGCCTGGAGTGGGGGGCAGTACGAGCAGTACTTC | CAWSGGQYEQYF | - | - | TRBJ2-7 | TRBV30 | 12
TGTGCCAGCAGTTTTGGATTAATGACATCCTCGAACACTGAAGCTTTCTTT | CASSFGLMTSSNTEAFF | - | - | TRBJ1-1 | TRBV28 | 17
TGTGCCAGCAGCTTAGGGCAGGGCGAGTGGACCGGGGAGCTGTTTTTT | CASSLGQGEWTGELFF | - | - | TRBJ2-2 | TRBV7-9 | 16
TGTGCCAGCAGCTTAAGACAGGGTCCAGGGGAGCTGTTTTTT | CASSLRQGPGELFF | TRBD1 | - | TRBJ2-2 | TRBV7-2 | 14
TGTGCCAGCAGCTCCATTGACAGGGAACTCTACGAGCAGTACTTC | CASSSIDRELYEQYF | TRBD1 | - | TRBJ2-7 | TRBV5-6 | 15